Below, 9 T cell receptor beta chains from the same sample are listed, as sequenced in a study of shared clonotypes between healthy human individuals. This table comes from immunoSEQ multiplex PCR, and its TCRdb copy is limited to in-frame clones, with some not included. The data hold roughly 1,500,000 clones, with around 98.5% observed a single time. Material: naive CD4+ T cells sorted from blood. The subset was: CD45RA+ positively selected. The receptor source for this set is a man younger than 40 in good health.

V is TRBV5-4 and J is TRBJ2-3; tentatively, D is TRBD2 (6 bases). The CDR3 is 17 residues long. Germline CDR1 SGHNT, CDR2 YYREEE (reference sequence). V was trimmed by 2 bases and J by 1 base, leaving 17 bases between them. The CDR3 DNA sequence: TGTGCCAGCAGCTTACCCCGAGGGGACTCTCGCACAGATACGCAGTATTTT. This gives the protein CASSLPRGDSRTDTQYF.

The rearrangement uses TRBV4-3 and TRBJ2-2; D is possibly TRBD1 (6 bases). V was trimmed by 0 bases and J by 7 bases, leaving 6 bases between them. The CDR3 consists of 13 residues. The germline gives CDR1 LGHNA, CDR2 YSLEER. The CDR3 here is CASSQEGGGELFF. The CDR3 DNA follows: TGCGCCAGCAGCCAAGAAGGGGGCGGGGAGCTGTTTTTT.

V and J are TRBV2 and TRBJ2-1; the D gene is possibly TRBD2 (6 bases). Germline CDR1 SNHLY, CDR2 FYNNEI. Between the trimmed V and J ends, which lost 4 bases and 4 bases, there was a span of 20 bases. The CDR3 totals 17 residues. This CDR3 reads CASSVGGATGSYNEQFF. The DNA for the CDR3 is TGTGCCAGCAGTGTCGGCGGGGCCACCGGGTCATACAATGAGCAGTTCTTC.

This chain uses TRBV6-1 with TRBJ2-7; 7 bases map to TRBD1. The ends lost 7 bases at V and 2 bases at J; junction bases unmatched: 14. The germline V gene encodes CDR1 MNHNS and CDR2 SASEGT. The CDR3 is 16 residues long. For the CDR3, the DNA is TGTGCCAGCACTGAGGGGACAGCAACCTTACCCTACGAGCAGTACTTC. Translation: CASTEGTATLPYEQYF.

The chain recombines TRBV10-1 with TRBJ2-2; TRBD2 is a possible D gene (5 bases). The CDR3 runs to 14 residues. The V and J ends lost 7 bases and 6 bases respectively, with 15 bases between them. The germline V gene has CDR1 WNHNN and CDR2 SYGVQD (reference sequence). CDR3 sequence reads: CASTRALASGELFF. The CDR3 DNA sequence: TGCGCCAGCACTAGGGCGTTAGCGTCCGGGGAGCTGTTTTTT.

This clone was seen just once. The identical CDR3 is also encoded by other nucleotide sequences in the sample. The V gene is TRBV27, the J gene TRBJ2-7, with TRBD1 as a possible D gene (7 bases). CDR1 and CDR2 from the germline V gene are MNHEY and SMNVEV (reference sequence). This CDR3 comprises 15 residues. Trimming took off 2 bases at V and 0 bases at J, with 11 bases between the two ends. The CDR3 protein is CASSLRRGVSYEQYF. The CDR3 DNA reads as TGTGCCAGCAGTTTACGCAGGGGGGTCTCCTACGAGCAGTACTTC.

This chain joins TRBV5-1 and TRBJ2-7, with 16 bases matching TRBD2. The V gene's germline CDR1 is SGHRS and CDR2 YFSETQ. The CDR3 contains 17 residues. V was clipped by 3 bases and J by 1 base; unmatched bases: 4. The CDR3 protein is CASSWGLAGGWSYEQYF. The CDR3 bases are TGCGCCAGCAGCTGGGGACTAGCGGGAGGGTGGTCCTACGAGCAGTACTTC. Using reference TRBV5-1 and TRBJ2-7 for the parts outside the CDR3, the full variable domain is KAGVTQTPRYLIKTRGQQVTLSCSPISGHRSVSWYQQTPGQGLQFLFEYFSETQRNKGNFPGRFSGRQFSNSRSEMNVSTLELGDSALYLCASSWGLAGGWSYEQYFGPGTRLTVT.

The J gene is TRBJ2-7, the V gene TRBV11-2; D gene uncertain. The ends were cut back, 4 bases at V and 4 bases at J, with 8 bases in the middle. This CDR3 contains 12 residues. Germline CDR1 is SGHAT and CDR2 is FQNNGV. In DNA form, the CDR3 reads TGTGCCAGCAGCTCCGCCCCTTACGAGCAGTACTTC. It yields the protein CASSSAPYEQYF.

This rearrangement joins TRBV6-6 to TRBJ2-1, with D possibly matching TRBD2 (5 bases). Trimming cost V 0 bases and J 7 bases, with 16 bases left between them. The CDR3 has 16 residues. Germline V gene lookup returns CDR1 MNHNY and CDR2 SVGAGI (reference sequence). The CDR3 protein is CASSYSSASFQNEQFF. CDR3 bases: TGTGCCAGCAGTTACTCGTCGGCTAGCTTCCAGAATGAGCAGTTCTTC.